One sample yielded the 27 T cell receptor beta chains listed below, sequenced in a study of blood T cell repertoires in COVID-19. Method: immunoSEQ multiplex PCR; TCRdb's copy keeps in-frame clones and lacks some. Here the sample spans about 480,000 clones, around nine tenths being singletons. Sequenced input: PBMCs or T cells enriched from blood (not recorded which). The receptors shown here come from a woman aged 40-49 years who had recovered from COVID-19.

The CDR3 DNA is TGTGCCAGTAGTATACCCAGCGATGAGCAGTTCTTC. Translation: CASSIPSDEQFF. V and J are TRBV19 and TRBJ2-1; D is undetermined. This CDR3 has 12 amino acids. Between the trimmed V and J ends, which lost 2 bases and 8 bases, there was a span of 7 bases. CDR1 is LNHDA and CDR2 is SQIVND in the germline V gene (reference sequence).

The chain recombines TRBV15 with TRBJ2-2; D is perhaps TRBD1 (5 bases). V was clipped by 2 bases and J by 6 bases, with 13 bases between them. The germline gives CDR1 LNHNV, CDR2 YYDKDF (reference sequence). The CDR3 sequence is 15 residues long. The DNA for the CDR3 is TGTGCCACCAGCAGACAAATCAGGGTATCCGGGGAGCTGTTTTTT. This codes for CATSRQIRVSGELFF.

V usage is TRBV5-1 and J usage is TRBJ1-1, with D perhaps TRBD1 (5 bases). This CDR3 comprises 17 residues. Germline V CDR1 and CDR2: SGHRS, YFSETQ. The V and J ends lost 1 base and 5 bases respectively, with 21 bases between them. CDR3 DNA: TGCGCCAGCAGCTTGTCCCCGGGGGGAGGGAGGACTACTGAAGCTTTCTTT. Amino acid sequence: CASSLSPGGGRTTEAFF.

The chain employs TRBV11-3 and TRBJ2-1; 8 bases line up with TRBD1. Germline trimming cut 1 base from V and 7 bases from J; bases unmatched to any gene: 6. Germline V gene lookup returns CDR1 SGHNT and CDR2 YENEEA. This CDR3 contains 15 residues. CDR3 DNA sequence: TGTGCCAGCAGCTTAGGGCAGGGGGCATGGAATGAGCAGTTCTTC. It is translated as CASSLGQGAWNEQFF.

This clone was counted only a few times. The V call is TRBV5-1, the J call TRBJ2-7; TRBD2 aligns across 10 bases. The V segment lost 1 base and the J segment 6 bases; nucleotides outside the gene matches: 7. Germline CDR1 reads SGHRS; CDR2 reads YFSETQ. CDR3 length: 15 residues. CDR3 region: CASSLLASGRSEQYF. For the CDR3, the DNA is TGCGCCAGCAGCTTGTTGGCTAGCGGGAGAAGCGAGCAGTACTTC. The full variable domain, rest sourced from reference TRBV5-1 and TRBJ2-7, is KAGVTQTPRYLIKTRGQQVTLSCSPISGHRSVSWYQQTPGQGLQFLFEYFSETQRNKGNFPGRFSGRQFSNSRSEMNVSTLELGDSALYLCASSLLASGRSEQYFGPGTRLTVT.

The chain couples TRBV7-9 to TRBJ1-6, with 7 bases fitting TRBD1. Trimming at V came to 5 bases and at J to 5 bases, leaving 3 bases not matched to a gene. Germline lookup yields CDR1 SEHNR and CDR2 FQNEAQ (reference sequence). The CDR3 loop spans 14 amino acids. CDR3 in DNA: TGTGCCAGCAGCCCGACAGGGAATAATTCACCCCTCCACTTT. This encodes CASSPTGNNSPLHF.

The genes are TRBV6-2 or TRBV6-3 and TRBJ2-7, with 8 bases that match TRBD2. Germline V lookup: CDR1 MNHEY, CDR2 SVGEGT. This CDR3 has 14 residues. V trimming: 6 bases; J trimming: 4 bases; junction bases outside the gene matches: 8. The CDR3 here is CASSLAGFVYEQYF. CDR3 coding DNA: TGTGCCAGCAGCTTAGCGGGATTCGTTTACGAGCAGTACTTC.

V is TRBV2 and J is TRBJ1-2; tentatively, D is TRBD1 (5 bases). Germline assignment: CDR1 SNHLY and CDR2 FYNNEI. Trimming took off 10 bases at V and 0 bases at J, with 27 bases between the two ends. The CDR3 has 18 residues. The CDR3 loop is CANLLRRPDTPTNYGYTF. The CDR3 nucleotides read TGTGCCAACCTCCTGAGACGGCCGGACACCCCTACTAACTATGGCTACACCTTC.

The rearrangement links TRBV5-1 to TRBJ1-2; unclear D gene. The CDR3 runs to 15 residues. CDR1 is SGHRS and CDR2 is YFSETQ in the germline V gene. V was clipped by 0 bases and J by 2 bases, with 11 bases between them. CDR3 in DNA: TGCGCCAGCAGCTTGGTACCAGGTCCAAACTATGGCTACACCTTC. It specifies CASSLVPGPNYGYTF. The full variable domain, completed using reference TRBV5-1 and TRBJ1-2, is KAGVTQTPRYLIKTRGQQVTLSCSPISGHRSVSWYQQTPGQGLQFLFEYFSETQRNKGNFPGRFSGRQFSNSRSEMNVSTLELGDSALYLCASSLVPGPNYGYTFGSGTRLTVV.

This chain uses TRBV19 with TRBJ1-5; D is possibly TRBD1 (6 bases). Germline V gene data show CDR1 as LNHDA and CDR2 as SQIVND (reference sequence). The CDR3 length is 16 residues. V lost 2 bases and J lost 2, with 13 bases in between. CDR3 DNA sequence: TGTGCCAGTAGTATACGGGACACCACGGGCAATCAGCCCCAGCATTTT. Translation gives CASSIRDTTGNQPQHF.

V gene TRBV6-5 combines with J gene TRBJ2-4, with TRBD2 as a possible D gene (7 bases). The V end was cut by 2 bases, the J end by 1 base, with 12 bases between. The CDR3 length is 16 residues. Per the germline V gene, CDR1 is MNHEY and CDR2 is SVGAGI. CDR3 sequence reads: CASSYGGASAKNIQYF. Here the CDR3 DNA reads TGTGCCAGCAGTTACGGGGGGGCCTCGGCCAAAAACATTCAGTACTTC.

V usage is TRBV10-3 and J usage is TRBJ2-4; TRBD2 might be the D (5 bases). V lost 6 bases to trimming and J lost 6 bases, with 15 bases between them. The CDR3 is 14 amino acids. Germline-derived CDR1 and CDR2 are ENHRY and SYGVKD. In DNA form, the CDR3 reads TGTGCCATCAGCGTAGTAGGCGAGGGAAACATTCAGTACTTC. Translating it yields CAISVVGEGNIQYF.

This clone was detected a few times. The chain employs TRBV7-9 and TRBJ1-2; D not certain. The CDR3 runs 13 residues. Germline V gives CDR1 SEHNR, CDR2 FQNEAQ (reference sequence). V lost 6 bases, J lost 8 bases, and 16 bases lay in between. Here the CDR3 reads CASRTGHSGGYTF. CDR3 DNA: TGTGCCAGCAGAACCGGCCATTCGGGGGGCTACACCTTC. Supplemented by reference TRBV7-9 and TRBJ1-2, the full variable domain reads DTGVSQNPRHKITKRGQNVTFRCDPISEHNRLYWYRQTLGQGPEFLTYFQNEAQLEKSRLLSDRFSAERPKGSFSTLEIQRTEQGDSAMYLCASRTGHSGGYTFGSGTRLTVV.

This chain links TRBV29-1 with TRBJ2-1; 11 nucleotides agree with TRBD2. The CDR3 spans 19 residues. Trimming cost V 0 bases and J 5 bases; bases outside gene matches: 15. From germline, CDR1 is SQVTM and CDR2 ANQGSEA. CDR3 protein: CSVEDLLEVAGGPHNEQFF. The CDR3 DNA reads TGCAGCGTTGAAGATCTTCTGGAGGTAGCGGGAGGGCCCCACAATGAGCAGTTCTTC.

This chain links TRBV2 with TRBJ2-5; 8 positions agree with TRBD2. Per the germline V gene, CDR1 is SNHLY and CDR2 is FYNNEI. V lost 7 bases to trimming and J lost 1 base; unmatched junction nucleotides: 17. There are 18 residues in the CDR3. DNA for the CDR3: TGTGCCAGCACCCCCTTCCTCGCTTCGGGGGGGGTCCAAGAGACCCAGTACTTC. This gives the protein CASTPFLASGGVQETQYF.

Comment on this clone: The sample carries other DNA sequences with the same CDR3. V and J are TRBV18 and TRBJ1-2; D is unresolved. The V gene's germline CDR1 is KGHSH and CDR2 LQKENI. The V and J ends lost 2 bases and 0 bases respectively, with 7 bases between them. This CDR3 has 14 amino acids. The CDR3 DNA is TGTGCCAGCTCACCAGACCGGGCTAACTATGGCTACACCTTC. Residues: CASSPDRANYGYTF. Full variable domain (remainder filled in from reference TRBV18 and TRBJ1-2): NAGVMQNPRHLVRRRGQEARLRCSPMKGHSHVYWYRQLPEEGLKFMVYLQKENIIDESGMPKERFSAEFPKEGPSILRIQQVVRGDSAAYFCASSPDRANYGYTFGSGTRLTVV.

The rearrangement uses TRBV13 and TRBJ1-2; TRBD1 matches 8 bases. The CDR3 extends over 13 amino acids. Losses at the gene ends were 1 base for V and 6 bases for J; bases not matched to a gene: 1. The V gene's germline CDR1 is PRHDT and CDR2 FYEKMQ (reference sequence). The CDR3: CASSLAGGDGYTF. CDR3 nucleotide sequence: TGTGCCAGCAGCTTAGCAGGGGGCGATGGCTACACCTTC.

The chain recombines TRBV9 with TRBJ2-5, with 12 bases aligning to TRBD2. With 0 bases clipped from V and 4 bases from J, the junction kept 7 bases outside the gene matches. Germline loops: CDR1 SGDLS, CDR2 YYNGEE. The CDR3 has 17 amino acids. CDR3 region: CASSVGQLAGGAETQYF. In nucleotides, the CDR3 is TGTGCCAGCAGCGTAGGTCAGCTAGCGGGAGGGGCAGAGACCCAGTACTTC.

The rearrangement links TRBV4-3 to TRBJ2-7; possibly TRBD1 for D (6 bases). V dropped 1 base and J dropped 3 bases, with 10 bases sitting between them. CDR3 length: 14 amino acids. Germline CDR1 is LGHNA and CDR2 is YSLEER. The CDR3 sequence is CASSQGEGGYEQYF. Written as DNA, the CDR3 is TGCGCCAGCAGCCAAGGTGAAGGGGGCTACGAGCAGTACTTC.

J is TRBJ2-2 and V is TRBV7-8, with 11 bases that match TRBD2. The germline gives CDR1 SGHVS, CDR2 FQNEAQ. V shed 6 bases, J shed 2 bases, and the junction held 5 bases outside the gene matches. The CDR3 sequence is 16 residues long. CDR3 bases: TGTGCCAGCAGATATAGCGGGAGGGCCAACACCGGGGAGCTGTTTTTT. This sequence encodes CASRYSGRANTGELFF.

This rearrangement joins TRBV10-1 to TRBJ2-3; D ambiguous. Trimming took 3 bases from V and 2 from J, leaving 3 bases between them. CDR1 is WNHNN and CDR2 is SYGVQD in the germline V gene (reference sequence). The CDR3 runs 12 residues. DNA for the CDR3: TGCGCCAGCAGTGACTACACAGATACGCAGTATTTT. This codes for CASSDYTDTQYF.

The chain uses TRBV7-2 and TRBJ1-2; D call uncertain. Germline CDR1 and CDR2: SGHTA and FQGNSA. The CDR3 has 16 residues. Between the trimmed V and J ends, which lost 0 bases and 8 bases, there was a span of 19 bases. The CDR3 protein is CASSLAALKTGGGYTF. Here the CDR3 DNA reads TGTGCCAGCAGCTTAGCCGCCCTTAAAACGGGCGGGGGCTACACCTTC. The full variable domain, completed using reference TRBV7-2 and TRBJ1-2, is GAGVSQSPSNKVTEKGKDVELRCDPISGHTALYWYRQSLGQGLEFLIYFQGNSAPDKSGLPSDRFSAERTGGSVSTLTIQRTQQEDSAVYLCASSLAALKTGGGYTFGSGTRLTVV.

This clone came up a few times. The chain links TRBV25-1 to TRBJ2-2, with TRBD2 matching over 7 bases. The germline V gene encodes CDR1 MGHDK and CDR2 SYGVNS. The CDR3 sequence is 16 residues long. J gave up 6 bases and V 2 bases, and 9 bases lay outside the gene matches. CDR3 amino acids: CASSEGWGGDAGELFF. The CDR3 DNA reads TGTGCCAGCAGTGAAGGTTGGGGAGGGGACGCCGGGGAGCTGTTTTTT. Looking up the rest from reference TRBV25-1 and TRBJ2-2 gives the full variable domain: EADIYQTPRYLVIGTGKKITLECSQTMGHDKMYWYQQDPGMELHLIHYSYGVNSTEKGDLSSESTVSRIRTEHFPLTLESARPSHTSQYLCASSEGWGGDAGELFFGEGSRLTVL.

The chain carries TRBV23-1 and TRBJ2-5, with D perhaps matching TRBD2 (6 bases). TRBV23-1 is an ORF for which the function is uncertain. This CDR3 spans 12 amino acids. V dropped 11 bases and J dropped 9 bases, with 19 bases sitting between them. In DNA form, the CDR3 reads TGCGCCTTCGGGACTCCGGGTTGGGCCCAGTACTTC. The encoded protein is CAFGTPGWAQYF.

The rearrangement uses TRBV9 and TRBJ2-5; possible D gene TRBD1, 6 bases. Trimming took 2 bases from V and 2 from J, leaving 16 bases between them. This CDR3 is built from 16 residues. Germline CDR1 is SGDLS and CDR2 is YYNGEE. CDR3: CASSVDLLTGQETQYF. The CDR3 DNA is TGTGCCAGCAGCGTCGACCTATTGACAGGACAAGAGACCCAGTACTTC.

This rearrangement joins TRBV2 to TRBJ1-5, with a possible D match to TRBD1 (6 bases). The CDR3 consists of 16 residues. Trimming shortened V by 6 bases and J by 0 bases, and 15 bases separated the two germline ends. CDR1 is SNHLY and CDR2 is FYNNEI in the germline V gene. The CDR3 spells CASSVDSPYSNQPQHF. CDR3 nucleotides: TGTGCCAGCAGCGTGGACAGTCCGTATAGCAATCAGCCCCAGCATTTT. The full variable domain, completed using reference TRBV2 and TRBJ1-5, is EPEVTQTPSHQVTQMGQEVILRCVPISNHLYFYWYRQILGQKVEFLVSFYNNEISEKSEIFDDQFSVERPDGSNFTLKIRSTKLEDSAMYFCASSVDSPYSNQPQHFGDGTRLSIL.

This clone came up once. The rearrangement joins TRBV5-1 to TRBJ1-2, with 8 bases identical to TRBD1. Trimming at V came to 1 base and at J to 4 bases, leaving 12 bases not matched to a gene. The CDR3 has 17 residues. CDR1 and CDR2 (germline): SGHRS, YFSETQ. CDR3 in amino acids: CASSLQVQGANVYGYTF. The CDR3 region has the DNA TGCGCCAGCAGCTTGCAAGTCCAGGGGGCCAATGTCTATGGCTACACCTTC.